One and the same sample provided the 21 T cell receptor beta chains below, sequenced in a study of CD8 T cells in ankylosing spondylitis. TCRdb re-analysed the 5' RACE reads in MiXCR, keeping a single row per CDR3 protein. The sample has about 130,000 distinct CDR3 sequences; 12% to 15% are singletons. The sequenced sample consisted of blood, either unsorted or a sorted T cell fraction (not recorded which). All receptors derive from a female donor with ankylosing spondylitis or in good health (not recorded which).

This clonotype was observed a few times. The V call is TRBV5-1, the J call TRBJ2-7, with D maybe TRBD2 (6 bases). V was shortened by 2 bases and J by 6 bases, with 15 bases between the two germline ends. Per the germline V gene, CDR1 is SGHRS and CDR2 is YFSETQ. CDR3 size: 14 residues. The CDR3, as DNA: TGCGCCAGCAGCTTTGAGACTAGGGCGAGCGAGCAGTACTTC. Translating it yields CASSFETRASEQYF.

The rearrangement joins TRBV12-3 or TRBV12-4 to TRBJ1-1; possibly TRBD1 for D (5 bases). Trimming pared 6 bases from V and 4 bases from J, leaving 12 bases between. The CDR3 consists of 13 residues. CDR3 in amino acids: CASRAGWATEAFF. The CDR3 region has the DNA TGTGCCAGCAGGGCAGGGTGGGCCACTGAAGCTTTCTTT.

This clonotype was recorded a few times. This chain connects TRBV6-1 to TRBJ2-3, with D possibly matching TRBD2 (6 bases). Trimming left V 6 bases short and J 6 bases short, with 19 bases between. Germline V gives CDR1 MNHNS, CDR2 SASEGT. The CDR3 sequence is 15 residues long. CDR3 sequence: CASRPGGGKSDTQYF. The CDR3 coding sequence is TGTGCCAGCAGGCCCGGTGGGGGGAAATCGGATACGCAGTATTTT.

This clonotype was found many times. The chain joins TRBV19 to TRBJ2-2, with a tentative D call TRBD2 (5 bases). Between the trimmed V and J ends, which lost 5 bases and 1 base, there was a span of 11 bases. Germline values: CDR1 LNHDA, CDR2 SQIVND (reference sequence). The CDR3 length is 15 residues. The chain's CDR3 is CASSARTLNTGELFF. In DNA, the CDR3 is TGTGCCAGTAGTGCCCGGACTTTGAACACCGGGGAGCTGTTTTTT.

This clonotype was counted a few times. This chain uses TRBV5-4 with TRBJ1-2; D uncertain. The CDR3 sequence is 15 residues long. Germline V lookup: CDR1 SGHNT, CDR2 YYREEE (reference sequence). V was clipped by 1 base and J by 0 bases, with 10 bases between them. CDR3 sequence: CASSLSLGSNYGYTF. CDR3 nucleotide sequence: TGTGCCAGCAGCTTGTCTCTTGGTTCTAACTATGGCTACACCTTC.

At least ten counts were recorded for this clonotype. The V call is TRBV10-3, the J call TRBJ2-7; D is unresolved. V lost 0 bases to trimming and J lost 3 bases, with 6 bases between them. CDR3 length: 13 amino acids. The germline V gene encodes CDR1 ENHRY and CDR2 SYGVKD. CDR3 nucleotide sequence: TGTGCCATCAGTGAGTCGCGGATCTACGAGCAGTACTTC. Amino acid sequence: CAISESRIYEQYF.

This clonotype has ten or more counts. The J gene is TRBJ2-3, the V gene TRBV20-1; 9 bases agree with TRBD2. The V gene's germline CDR1 is DFQATT and CDR2 SNEGSKA (reference sequence). CDR3 length: 13 residues. V lost 5 bases and J lost 5; bases outside the gene matches: 5. DNA of the CDR3: TGCAGTGCTTTAGCGGGAGTGGTAGATACGCAGTATTTT. It specifies CSALAGVVDTQYF.

V and J are TRBV10-3 and TRBJ1-1; TRBD1 agrees at 8 bases. Germline values: CDR1 ENHRY, CDR2 SYGVKD. The CDR3 spans 14 residues. V lost 6 bases, J lost 1 base, and 4 bases stayed unmatched. The CDR3 is CAIRPGGGNTEAFF. The CDR3 nucleotides read TGTGCCATCAGACCAGGGGGCGGGAACACTGAAGCTTTCTTT.

V is TRBV29-1 and J is TRBJ1-1, with 7 positions matching TRBD1. Germline CDR1 is SQVTM and CDR2 is ANQGSEA. Losses at the gene ends were 7 bases for V and 1 base for J; bases not matched to a gene: 3. There are 12 residues in the CDR3. In nucleotides, the CDR3 is TGCAGCGCACAGGGGTGGAACACTGAAGCTTTCTTT. This sequence encodes CSAQGWNTEAFF.

Note on this clonotype: This clone may be a read error of a much larger clone one base away. The J gene is TRBJ1-3, the V gene TRBV11-2, with a possible D match to TRBD1 (5 bases). V lost 3 bases to trimming and J lost 9 bases, with 15 bases between them. This CDR3 is built from 14 residues. Germline lookup yields CDR1 SGHAT and CDR2 FQNNGV. The CDR3, as DNA: TGTGCCAGCAGCTTTCGACGGGGGAGGAGCACCATATATTTT. Translated: CASSFRRGRSTIYF.

The chain links TRBV6-5 to TRBJ2-3; D perhaps matches TRBD2 (6 bases). The CDR3 contains 16 residues. V was cut by 0 bases and J by 5 bases, with 15 bases left in between. The germline CDR1 and CDR2 sequences are MNHEY and SVGAGI. Written as DNA, the CDR3 is TGTGCCAGCAGTTACTCGCTCGCGGGGTTGGTAGATACGCAGTATTTT. As protein: CASSYSLAGLVDTQYF.

The table lists this clonotype with many counts. The J gene is TRBJ2-5, the V gene TRBV5-1; 9 nucleotides line up with TRBD2. CDR3 length: 15 residues. Germline V gene lookup returns CDR1 SGHRS and CDR2 YFSETQ. V gave up 0 bases and J gave up 2 bases; unmatched junction bases: 2. The DNA of the CDR3 is TGCGCCAGCAGCTTGGGACTAGCGGAACAAGAGACCCAGTACTTC. Its translation is CASSLGLAEQETQYF.

This clonotype was detected only once. The V and J genes are TRBV5-1 and TRBJ1-1, with no clear D. V was clipped by 6 bases and J by 6 bases, with 15 bases between them. The CDR3 is 13 amino acids. CDR1 and CDR2 (germline): SGHRS, YFSETQ. CDR3 loop: CASTPSNVPEAFF. Written as DNA, the CDR3 is TGCGCCAGCACCCCAAGTAACGTTCCTGAAGCTTTCTTT.

Concerning this clonotype itself: The conserved closing phenylalanine or tryptophan is absent in this CDR3, likely reflecting a read error. The gene calls are TRBV12-3 or TRBV12-4 and TRBJ1-3; D gene ambiguous. The CDR3 runs 14 residues. V was clipped by 7 bases and J by 0 bases, with 10 bases between them. This CDR3 is CASTQRSSGNTIYI. DNA of the CDR3: TGTGCCAGCACCCAACGGAGCTCTGGAAACACCATATATATT.

This chain connects TRBV19 to TRBJ2-1; 13 nucleotides agree with TRBD2. Germline V gene sequence: CDR1 LNHDA, CDR2 SQIVND (reference sequence). With V trimmed by 5 bases and J by 0 bases, 7 bases remained unmatched. The CDR3 spans 18 residues. The CDR3 DNA follows: TGTGCCAGTAGTGGGGGACTAGCGGGATCTCACTCCTACAATGAGCAGTTCTTC. Its protein is CASSGGLAGSHSYNEQFF.

This clonotype was seen repeatedly, ten times or more. This sequence joins TRBV12-3 or TRBV12-4 and TRBJ2-7; D gene uncertain. CDR3 length: 14 residues. V gave up 2 bases and J gave up 4 bases, with 12 bases separating them. The CDR3 region has the DNA TGTGCCAGCAGTTTAATGAGGCAGAGTTACGAGCAGTACTTC. Amino acids: CASSLMRQSYEQYF.

This clonotype was counted at least ten times. V is TRBV5-1 and J is TRBJ2-1; 9 bases line up with TRBD2. The CDR3 is 15 amino acids. The germline V gene has CDR1 SGHRS and CDR2 YFSETQ. Unmatched junction bases numbered 11, after V lost 0 bases and J lost 13 bases. The CDR3 bases are TGCGCCAGCAGCTTGGAGTCAAGCGGGGGGCCCTCTCAGTTCTTC. It translates to CASSLESSGGPSQFF.

This clonotype was seen repeatedly, ten times or more. The chain uses TRBV14 and TRBJ2-1; tentative D call: TRBD2 (6 bases). In germline, CDR1 is SGHDN, CDR2 FVKESK. This CDR3 has 13 amino acids. V was cut by 5 bases and J by 5 bases, with 10 bases left in between. The CDR3 coding sequence is TGTGCCAGCAGCAAAGGGACTCACAATGAGCAGTTCTTC. Its translation: CASSKGTHNEQFF.

This clonotype was seen only a few times. This sequence joins TRBV5-1 and TRBJ2-3; 11 positions agree with TRBD2. CDR1 and CDR2 (germline): SGHRS, YFSETQ. V was clipped by 0 bases and J by 0 bases; unmatched bases: 3. The CDR3 length is 17 residues. The CDR3 region is CASSLASSGGSTDTQYF. The CDR3 DNA reads as TGCGCCAGCAGCTTGGCGTCTAGCGGGGGGAGCACAGATACGCAGTATTTT.

The table lists this clonotype with a few counts. J is TRBJ1-5 and V is TRBV15; D is undetermined. CDR3 length: 15 amino acids. Deletions cut 0 bases from V and 3 bases from J, with 9 bases between. Germline V lookup: CDR1 LNHNV, CDR2 YYDKDF (reference sequence). CDR3 DNA sequence: TGTGCCACCAGCAGAGATCCCGGGAACAATCAGCCCCAGCATTTT. Translating it yields CATSRDPGNNQPQHF.

This clonotype has a handful of counts. The V and J genes are TRBV7-2 and TRBJ2-3, with a tentative D call TRBD2 (6 bases). The V and J ends lost 6 bases and 2 bases respectively, with 15 bases between them. CDR1 and CDR2 (germline): SGHTA, FQGNSA. The CDR3 loop spans 15 amino acids. This chain's CDR3 is CASSVGGRFTDTQYF. CDR3 sequence (DNA): TGTGCCAGCAGTGTGGGTGGGAGGTTCACAGATACGCAGTATTTT.